The 18 T cell receptor beta chains below all came from one sample that was sequenced in a study of early T cells in non-severe SARS-CoV-2 infection. TCRdb redid the calling of the 5' RACE reads with MiXCR, one entry per CDR3 protein. The sample holds 75,000 to 100,000 distinct CDR3 sequences, over 12% seen once. The sample taken for sequencing was whole blood. Receptors originate from an adult who was a healthcare worker with PCR-confirmed SARS-CoV-2 infection or an uninfected control (not recorded which).

This clonotype was counted a single time. The CDR3, as DNA: TGTGCCAGCAGTTACTCGGTCCGGGGGCGATGGGAAGAGACCCAGTACTTC. It is translated as CASSYSVRGRWEETQYF. V is TRBV6-5 and J is TRBJ2-5, with D perhaps matching TRBD1 or TRBD2 (6 bases each). With 0 bases removed from V and 3 bases from J, the gap between germline ends came to 17 bases. The CDR3 runs to 17 residues. CDR1 and CDR2 from the germline V gene are MNHEY and SVGAGI.

The chain links TRBV24-1 to TRBJ2-3; 12 bases match TRBD2. Unmatched junction bases numbered 6, after V lost 4 bases and J lost 5 bases. The CDR3 runs 16 residues. Germline CDR1 and CDR2: KGHDR and SFDVKD. Here the CDR3 reads CATSDTTSGSIDTQYF. CDR3 DNA: TGTGCCACCAGTGACACGACTAGCGGGAGTATAGATACGCAGTATTTT.

The rearrangement uses TRBV30 and TRBJ2-1, with D unclear. The CDR3 extends over 14 amino acids. V lost 3 bases and J lost 0, with 9 bases in between. CDR1 and CDR2 (germline): GTSNPN, SVGIG (reference sequence). DNA for the CDR3: TGTGCCTGGAGGGGCCCAAGCTCCTACAATGAGCAGTTCTTC. Translated, it gives CAWRGPSSYNEQFF.

This clonotype occurred many times. The chain uses TRBV18 and TRBJ2-1; 10 bases align to TRBD2. The CDR3 is 15 amino acids. From germline, CDR1 is KGHSH and CDR2 LQKENI. V trimming: 3 bases; J trimming: 2 bases; junction bases outside the gene matches: 1. For the CDR3, the DNA is TGTGCCAGCTCACCCAGCGGGGGGGCCTACAATGAGCAGTTCTTC. It translates to CASSPSGGAYNEQFF.

This clonotype was counted many times. One end of the junction varies from germline; a read error may be responsible. V gene TRBV5-1 combines with J gene TRBJ2-1; possibly TRBD1 or TRBD2 for D (7 bases each). The CDR3 consists of 12 residues. Germline CDR1 and CDR2: SGHRS and YFSETQ. The CDR3, as DNA: TGCGCCAGCAGATTGGGGAGGGACAGCAAGTTCTTC. Protein sequence: CASRLGRDSKFF.

This clonotype was seen a handful of times. This chain joins TRBV11-3 and TRBJ1-1; no definite D call. Germline V gene lookup returns CDR1 SGHNT and CDR2 YENEEA. V lost 5 bases, J lost 6 bases, and 13 bases lay in between. The CDR3 runs 13 residues. CDR3 nucleotide sequence: TGTGCCAGCAGCCCCCCAGGTTCGGCTGAAGCTTTCTTT. This codes for CASSPPGSAEAFF.

The chain couples TRBV5-4 to TRBJ1-1, with a tentative D call TRBD1 (5 bases). V dropped 3 bases and J dropped 1 base, with 13 bases sitting between them. Germline CDR1 SGHNT, CDR2 YYREEE (reference sequence). This CDR3 region has 15 residues. The CDR3 coding sequence is TGTGCCAGCAGCTCGATGGGGCCTCGGAACACTGAAGCTTTCTTT. This translates into CASSSMGPRNTEAFF.

This clonotype has ten or more counts. This chain joins TRBV12-3 or TRBV12-4 and TRBJ2-5, with 7 bases that match TRBD1. V gave up 7 bases and J gave up 7 bases; unmatched junction bases: 12. This CDR3 is 14 amino acids long. This CDR3 is CASTGQADYGTQYF. CDR3 DNA sequence: TGTGCCAGCACCGGACAGGCGGATTATGGGACCCAGTACTTC.

The chain couples TRBV30 to TRBJ2-1, with 7 bases aligning to TRBD2. Per the germline V gene, CDR1 is GTSNPN and CDR2 is SVGIG (reference sequence). V trimming: 1 base; J trimming: 8 bases; junction bases outside the gene matches: 14. This CDR3 comprises 16 residues. CDR3 amino acids: CAWSEGDYPSRDEQFF. The CDR3 DNA reads as TGTGCCTGGAGTGAAGGGGACTACCCGTCCCGCGATGAGCAGTTCTTC.

This clonotype was recorded many times. The rearrangement uses TRBV7-6 and TRBJ2-6; D remains ambiguous. This CDR3 region has 14 residues. CDR1 is SGHVS and CDR2 is FNYEAQ in the germline V gene. The V end lost 2 bases, the J end lost 1 base, and 3 bases lay between the germline ends. CDR3 sequence: CASSLNSGANVLTF. CDR3 nucleotides: TGTGCCAGCAGCTTAAATTCTGGGGCCAACGTCCTGACTTTC.

This clonotype was detected only a few times. The chain combines TRBV20-1 with TRBJ2-4, with a weak D call TRBD2 (7 bases). Germline CDR1 reads DFQATT; CDR2 reads SNEGSKA (reference sequence). V lost 0 bases and J 0 bases, leaving 12 bases between the germline ends. The CDR3 runs 16 residues. The CDR3 is CSAREREGVAKNIQYF. The CDR3 DNA sequence: TGCAGTGCTAGAGAAAGGGAGGGGGTAGCCAAAAACATTCAGTACTTC.

The V call is TRBV14, the J call TRBJ2-3; the match to TRBD2 covers 12 bases. V dropped 4 bases and J dropped 4; count of bases not matched to a gene: 3. This CDR3 is 15 amino acids long. Germline CDR1 SGHDN, CDR2 FVKESK. DNA for the CDR3: TGTGCCAGCAGCCGATGGACTAGCGGGGCAGATACGCAGTATTTT. Translating it yields CASSRWTSGADTQYF.

This clonotype was found many times. The chain is built from TRBV18 and TRBJ2-1; 12 bases are shared with TRBD2. The CDR3 length is 15 residues. CDR1 and CDR2 from the germline V gene are KGHSH and LQKENI. V gave up 3 bases and J gave up 7 bases; unmatched junction bases: 4. As DNA, the CDR3 is TGTGCCAGCTCACCCCTAGCGGGGGGGCGTAATGAGCAGTTCTTC. Its protein product is CASSPLAGGRNEQFF.

This clonotype has only a few counts. CDR3 nucleotides: TGTGCCATCAGACCCGGGACCGGAGGTACCGCTGAAGCTTTCTTT. Amino acids: CAIRPGTGGTAEAFF. V and J are TRBV10-3 and TRBJ1-1; weak D call: TRBD1 (5 bases). The CDR3 is made up of 15 amino acids. The V gene lost 6 bases and the J gene lost 6 bases, with 20 bases spanning the gap. The germline gives CDR1 ENHRY, CDR2 SYGVKD.

This clonotype was recorded at least ten times. The V gene is TRBV6-1, the J gene TRBJ2-1; unclear D gene. CDR3 size: 14 residues. The V end lost 6 bases, the J end lost 2 bases, and 11 bases lay between the germline ends. The germline CDR1 and CDR2 sequences are MNHNS and SASEGT. CDR3 DNA sequence: TGTGCCAGCAGATACCGCGTGGCCTACAATGAGCAGTTCTTC. Protein product: CASRYRVAYNEQFF.

At least ten counts were recorded for this clonotype. CDR3 nucleotide sequence: TGCGCCAGCAGTGGATCTTTACCAGAGACCCAGTACTTC. As protein: CASSGSLPETQYF. The chain employs TRBV10-1 and TRBJ2-5, with D uncertain. V was cut by 4 bases and J by 4 bases, with 10 bases left in between. Germline values: CDR1 WNHNN, CDR2 SYGVQD (reference sequence). This CDR3 has 13 amino acids.

This CDR3 is CATSDLRITGVAYEQYV. The CDR3 DNA reads as TGTGCCACCAGTGATTTGCGGATAACAGGGGTTGCCTACGAGCAGTACGTC. The chain is built from TRBV24-1 and TRBJ2-7; TRBD1 aligns across 7 bases. V lost 0 bases to trimming and J lost 2 bases; unmatched junction nucleotides: 9. Per the germline V gene, CDR1 is KGHDR and CDR2 is SFDVKD. The CDR3 has 17 residues.

The sample holds a few counts of this clonotype. The rearrangement links TRBV9 to TRBJ1-2, with unresolved D. CDR1 is SGDLS and CDR2 is YYNGEE in the germline V gene. V was clipped by 3 bases and J by 4 bases, with 16 bases between them. The CDR3 totals 15 residues. In DNA, the CDR3 is TGTGCCAGCAGCGAGCAACAGAATCATCTCTATGGCTACACCTTC. Its protein is CASSEQQNHLYGYTF.